What follows describes a single T cell receptor (beta chain). Its binding antigen is unknown. No per-base quality is available; no much larger clone lies one base away. The data originate from a study of cytomegalovirus exposure and HLA in healthy donors (dated by TCRdb to 2017 to 2019). Looking at the study overall: An earlier analysis of some 500 of the donors reported approximately 290 Gb of sequence data and 117 million unique TCR beta sequences from 150 million to 200 million T cells. All discovery cohort repertoires had been generated on a single sequencing platform. Besides the first cohort of roughly 640 subjects, a separate validation cohort made up of over 95 different subjects was used. The study aimed to test whether signatures of past pathogen exposure could be identified by cataloging public T cell receptors. An earlier analysis of approximately 580 of the donors used high-throughput TCR beta sequencing to judge whether each TCR beta V gene segment behaved as functional or pseudogenic. Donor age, sex, ethnicity and CMV serostatus were compiled alongside the repertoire data. An early release covering roughly 640 HLA-typed donors comprised approximately 300 gigabases of sequencing data and around 80 million unique TCR sequences. Of the roughly 400 genotyped donors, approximately 81% were placed in the genetic ancestry cluster associated with self-reported Caucasian donors. Roughly 5 DR-DQ haplotypes were handled as single units for association and clustering, since linkage in the cohort was strong. The study used immunosequencing to profile the T cell repertoires of approximately 630 subjects and linked those repertoires to cytomegalovirus serostatus. Across 300 to 400 genotyped donors of the cohort, an average of roughly 250,000 unique TCR beta nucleotide sequences per donor were sequenced, and 15% to 20% of those sequences were non-productive. A later analysis re-analyzed previously published TCR beta repertoires from 660 or so donors and added high-resolution HLA genotyping to study TCR occurrence patterns. A later genetic analysis took genome-wide SNP genotypes for about 55% of the roughly 670 donors and used that subset as a discovery cohort. The number of donors typed differed by locus, with roughly 629-640 for A, B, C, DRB1 and DQB1, roughly 550 for DQA1, nearly 610 for DPA1, and over 400 for DPB1. Both class I and class II loci were covered by HLA typing, at four-digit resolution. Rather than drawing on any new phenotypic data, the later analysis identified candidate immune exposures from TCR beta sequences and the way those sequences occurred across donors. To predict cytomegalovirus infection status, the study brought together high-throughput TCR immunosequencing, statistical association of individual TCRs with disease status, and machine learning.

Libraries came from the immunoSEQ multiplex PCR assay. The multiplex PCR relied on a mix of 60 forward primers for TCR Vbeta segments and 13 reverse primers for TCR Jbeta segments. Amplification of the CDR3 region of rearranged TCR beta genes was performed with a multiplex PCR assay on genomic DNA. The Illumina HiSeq System was used to sequence the amplified TCR beta libraries as 87-base-pair reads. Concerning the study's data processing: A later analysis counted tens of millions of unique TCR beta chains across the 640 or so repertoires, and some 11 million of these chains were shared by at least two donors. To remove PCR and sequencing errors, raw reads were error-corrected and collapsed into unique sequences using a nearest-neighbor algorithm that merged closely related sequences. V, D and J gene segments were assigned by aligning CDR3 sequences to IMGT reference sequences. Each retained sequence needed at least a six-nucleotide match to both a V gene segment and a J gene segment. A rearrangement counted as productive if the CDR3 had no stop codons and remained in frame with V and J, and every other rearrangement counted as non-productive. Following IMGT convention, CDR3 was defined as the stretch from the second conserved V-encoded cysteine to the conserved J-encoded phenylalanine. The earlier analysis of 587 of the donors excluded sequences that lacked an unambiguous match to a single V gene segment. An earlier analysis of fewer than 750 of the donors classified V segments as functional when productive rearrangements were above 56.7% and as segregating when the standard deviation between donors was above 5%. A statistical classification framework was built to diagnose cytomegalovirus status from the catalog of TCR beta chain sequences. In a later analysis, V and J genes were assigned by comparing TCR nucleotide sequences against IMGT/GENE-DB human TR gene sequences. A later analysis assigned CDR3 sequences and most-parsimonious VDJ recombination scenarios with the TCRdist pipeline. A later analysis defined each TCR beta chain by its CDR3 amino acid sequence plus V-gene family, and excluded reads lacking a unique V-gene family. As a way to deal with suspected cross-contamination and a sequencing artifact, a later analysis dropped under 600 nucleotide sequences that were highly shared and had low generation probability. In a later analysis, a clonal expansion index for each public chain was calculated from normalized within-repertoire ranks of inferred template counts. In a later analysis, generation probabilities were computed using a VDJ recombination model fitted to out-of-frame rearrangements, and the results were checked against IGoR. In a later analysis, TCR-TCR, TCR-HLA and TCR-CMV co-occurrence was scored with hypergeometric tests, and a repertoire-size bias correction was applied to TCR pairs. A later analysis estimated false discovery rates by permuting HLA or CMV assignments 20 times. A later analysis grouped co-occurring TCRs with DBSCAN, adding TCRdist sequence similarity when clustering within HLA-allele-positive subsets. For co-occurrence clustering, repertoires with fewer than 30,000 or more than 120,000 public chains were excluded, along with about five repertoires with anomalous nucleotide sharing. As stored in TCRdb, this immuneACCESS dataset retains in-frame rearrangements with V and J assigned. A fraction of the clones does not appear; measured against another copy, unresolved V genes explain less than half of the discrepancy, and the remainder lacks a known reason. The DNA was the basis for D and trimming; V, J and clone size are from that table. For this sample there are about 110,000 clones; roughly 69% appear just once. 3.8% of the sample rests with the top ten.

The cohort comprised several hundred healthy bone marrow donors. Cohort members were all nominally healthy when sampled, although unrecorded immune exposures were likely present. The donor was CMV seropositive and was included in the group of 290 or so seropositive cohort members. A peripheral blood sample was provided by each donor, and peripheral blood mononuclear cells were used for TCR beta sequencing. Genomic DNA was extracted from the blood cell samples with the Qiagen DNeasy Blood Extraction Kit. The investigation overall reported the following: In the study, approximately 150 TCR beta chains were listed as associated with cytomegalovirus. Broadly in line with IMGT annotations, most TCR beta V segments showed up in productive rearrangements about 90% or about 30% of the time in an earlier analysis of around 550 of the donors. Strong co-occurrence of HLA alleles, especially DR and DQ, made assigning TCR associations to individual alleles difficult. The classifier was reported to diagnose cytomegalovirus status with high specificity and sensitivity in both the original and validation cohorts. In a later analysis, the rate of TCR association differed among HLA loci, with DRB1 alleles having the most associated TCRs and HLA-C alleles having the fewest. Correlated functional status among segregating V segments might be attributable to linkage disequilibrium, but an unknown experimental factor could not be ruled out. Three of the identified cytomegalovirus-associated TCR beta chains were confirmed in vitro to be specific for cytomegalovirus antigens. Roughly uniform sequencing depth across donors was assumed in presence/absence analyses, although this assumption may not hold. Some IMGT-functional V segments, including TRBV6-2 and TRBV6-3, could not be told apart with the 87-base-pair reads, so those segments were excluded. In a later analysis, most CMV-associated TCR beta chains were found to appear HLA-restricted, with HLA associations seemingly driven largely by CMV exposure. At a false discovery rate of 0.05, a later analysis linked 16,951 TCR beta sequences to specific HLA alleles. HLA typing was unavailable for some donors at each locus, so association tests used only the typed subset. Only TCR beta chains were sequenced in this cohort, and the absence of alpha or paired-chain data limited detectable features. A later analysis found that HLA-associated TCR beta chains were more clonally expanded and had lower generation probabilities than equally common non-associated chains. In a later analysis, several top co-occurrence clusters were reported to appear linked to parvovirus B19, influenza, CMV and Epstein-Barr virus. The earlier analysis of some 540 of the donors excluded some 16 rarely observed V segments, including chromosome 9 orphons, because counts were too low. According to a later genetic analysis, donors in an Asian-associated ancestry cluster had fewer N-insertions in productive TCRs than the approximately 670-donor mean. An association between a missense DCLRE1C variant and V-gene and J-gene trimming of TCR beta chains was found in a later genetic analysis and replicated in an independent cohort. According to the authors, the approach could potentially be generalized to other disease states and immunological phenotypes. Across donors, most TCR sequences were observed very rarely, whereas some public TCRs were present in many individuals. CMV serostatus was the only immune exposure information available for the cohort. A further reported finding was that TCR beta sequences accurately predicted the HLA-A and HLA-B alleles for most subjects in the first cohort. A group of highly shared sequence variants was considered likely to be a technical artifact of the sequencing pipeline.

V is reduced by 4 bases and J by 5 bases, leaving a spacing of 20 bases between them. The germline V gene supplies CDR1 SGHVS and CDR2 FQNEAQ. The CDR3 starts with the cysteine, ends with the phenylalanine, and has 16 residues. Left in the record is the CDR3 DNA by itself, 48 bases read in frame from the first base. Material for sequencing was PBMCs. The rearrangement combines TRBV7-8 with TRBJ2-5, and perhaps TRBD2 as D gene, on 7 matching bases. This sequence originates from a man younger than 45 in good health and CMV-seropositive. The CDR3 amino acid sequence is: CASSSFWGGAWETQYF. In nucleotide form, the sequence is TGTGCCAGCAGCTCTTTTTGGGGGGGGGCCTGGGAGACCCAGTACTTC.